This T cell receptor beta chain appears in the sequencing data of a study of OX40 agonist ivuxolimab in advanced cancers. Study context: Patients took ivuxolimab, an agonistic anti-OX40 (CD134) antibody. The mean age was approximately 60 years, ranging from roughly 23 to 80, with under 90% of participants male. Regarding the study as a whole: The average count of expanded clones was higher among CD8+ T cells than among CD4+. The specificity for antigen of the expanded peripheral T cells was not determined.

Remarks on this clone: Its antigen is not known.

Assay used: immunoSEQ multiplex PCR; TCRdb lists only in-frame clones, some missing. This repertoire shows about 34,000 clones, approximately 80% found once; its top ten account for roughly 2.5%. This receptor was identified in an adult with an advanced solid tumor such as melanoma, head and neck, liver or kidney cancer. The sample consisted of CD4+ or CD8+ T cells sorted from blood, taken in a trial of the OX40 agonist ivuxolimab.

This CDR3 reads CASRQMTGLYEQYF. For the CDR3, the DNA is TGTGCCAGCAGACAGATGACAGGGTTATACGAGCAGTACTTC. V and J are TRBV28 and TRBJ2-7, with 7 bases aligning to TRBD1. The CDR3 extends over 14 amino acids. The ends lost 6 bases at V and 4 bases at J; junction bases unmatched: 9. CDR1 MDHEN and CDR2 SYDVKM come from the germline V gene.